A selection of T cell receptor beta chains follows, all from one sample in a study of OX40 agonist ivuxolimab in advanced cancers. TCRdb keeps only in-frame clones here, not all; method: immunoSEQ multiplex PCR. This table has under 90,000 clones, approximately 80% appearing once. Sequencing was performed on CD4+ or CD8+ T cells sorted from blood, taken in a trial of the OX40 agonist ivuxolimab. These receptors were obtained from an adult with an advanced solid tumor such as melanoma, head and neck, liver or kidney cancer. Both conserved end residues are part of each CDR3. D genes are given only for firm matches. The size of a clone is reported for some rows only, either as once, few or many, or as a class for expanded clones.

J gene: TRBJ2-5
D gene: TRBD1
V gene: TRBV4-1
clone size: .
CDR3 protein: CASSQGTPGQGKGETQYF
CDR3 DNA: TGCGCCAGCAGCCAGGGTACACCGGGACAGGGGAAGGGAGAGACCCAGTACTTC

J gene: TRBJ1-6
D gene: TRBD1
V gene: TRBV10-3
clone size: once
CDR3 protein: CAISGTGDYRTPLHF
CDR3 DNA: TGTGCCATCAGTGGCACAGGGGATTATCGAACACCCCTCCACTTT

J gene: TRBJ2-2
D gene: TRBD1
V gene: TRBV6-6
clone size: .
CDR3 protein: CASSSGQVAGELFF
CDR3 DNA: TGTGCCAGCAGTTCCGGACAGGTTGCCGGGGAGCTGTTTTTT

J gene: TRBJ2-7
D gene: .
V gene: TRBV28
clone size: .
CDR3 protein: CASSFGTSSYEQYF
CDR3 DNA: TGTGCCAGCAGTTTCGGGACAAGCTCCTACGAGCAGTACTTC

J gene: TRBJ1-4
D gene: .
V gene: TRBV30
clone size: few
CDR3 protein: CAWSPLGAGNNEKLFF
CDR3 DNA: TGTGCCTGGAGCCCCCTAGGGGCGGGAAATAATGAAAAACTGTTTTTT

J gene: TRBJ2-5
D gene: .
V gene: TRBV5-1
clone size: .
CDR3 protein: CASSLEGEGEQYF
CDR3 DNA: TGCGCCAGCAGCTTGGAGGGGGAAGGGGAGCAGTACTTC

J gene: TRBJ2-2
D gene: TRBD2
V gene: TRBV5-1
clone size: .
CDR3 protein: CASRRTSGGNTGELFF
CDR3 DNA: TGCGCCAGCAGGCGGACTAGCGGGGGGAACACCGGGGAGCTGTTTTTT

J gene: TRBJ1-1
D gene: .
V gene: TRBV15
clone size: .
CDR3 protein: CATSRGRIMNTEAFF
CDR3 DNA: TGTGCCACCAGCAGAGGGAGGATTATGAACACTGAAGCTTTCTTT

J gene: TRBJ2-7
D gene: .
V gene: TRBV7-2
clone size: once
CDR3 protein: CASSLSRGEQYF
CDR3 DNA: TGTGCCAGCAGCTTATCCAGGGGCGAGCAGTACTTC

J gene: TRBJ2-7
D gene: TRBD1
V gene: TRBV19
clone size: .
CDR3 protein: CASSLPGQGITYEQYF
CDR3 DNA: TGTGCCAGTAGCCTCCCGGGACAGGGTATAACCTACGAGCAGTACTTC

J gene: TRBJ2-3
D gene: TRBD1
V gene: TRBV7-8
clone size: .
CDR3 protein: CASSLGRTGAVDTQYF
CDR3 DNA: TGTGCCAGCAGCTTGGGCCGGACAGGGGCGGTAGATACGCAGTATTTT

J gene: TRBJ1-2
D gene: TRBD1
V gene: TRBV7-9
clone size: .
CDR3 protein: CASSLATPGTGYNF
CDR3 DNA: TGTGCCAGCAGCTTAGCCACCCCCGGGACAGGGTACAACTTC